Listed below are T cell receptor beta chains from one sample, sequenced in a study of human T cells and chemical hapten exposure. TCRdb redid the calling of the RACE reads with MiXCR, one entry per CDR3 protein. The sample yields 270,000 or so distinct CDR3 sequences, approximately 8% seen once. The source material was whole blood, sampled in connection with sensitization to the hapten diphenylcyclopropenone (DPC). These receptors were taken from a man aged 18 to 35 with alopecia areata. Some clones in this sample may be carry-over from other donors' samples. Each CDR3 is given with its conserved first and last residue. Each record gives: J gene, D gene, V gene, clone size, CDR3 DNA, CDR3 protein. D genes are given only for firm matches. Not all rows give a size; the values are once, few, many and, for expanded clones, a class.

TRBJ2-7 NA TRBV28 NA TGTGCCAGCAGTCTCCCAGGAGGCGAGCAGTACTTC CASSLPGGEQYF
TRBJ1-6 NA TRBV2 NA TGTGCCAGCAGTGAACCCCTGGACCAGGCAAGAATCGACTCACCCCTCCACTTT CASSEPLDQARIDSPLHF
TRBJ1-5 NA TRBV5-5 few TGTGCCAGCAGCTGGGCACCAGATAGCAATCAGCCCCAGCATTTT CASSWAPDSNQPQHF
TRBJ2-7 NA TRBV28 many TGTGCCAGCAGCCCAACAGGGATCAACGAGCAGTACTTC CASSPTGINEQYF
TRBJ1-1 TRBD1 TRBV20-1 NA TGCAGTGCTCCCCGGGACAGGGGGTCAAACACTGAAGCTTTCTTT CSAPRDRGSNTEAFF
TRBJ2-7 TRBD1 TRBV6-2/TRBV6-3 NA TGTGCCAGCAGCCAGGGACAGGTACAGCGGCAGTACTTC CASSQGQVQRQYF
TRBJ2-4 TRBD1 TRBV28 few TGTGCCAGTACTACAGGGGCAGCCAAAAACATTCAGTACTTC CASTTGAAKNIQYF
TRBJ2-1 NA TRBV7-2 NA TGTGCCTGTCGAGGGGTCTCGAGTGAGCAGTTCTTC CACRGVSSEQFF
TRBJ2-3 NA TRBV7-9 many TGTGCCAGCAGCTTAGTCGACGGGGCCGGAGATACGCAGTATTTT CASSLVDGAGDTQYF
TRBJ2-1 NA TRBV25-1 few TGTGCCAGCAGCCGACTACAGGGCATGAGCAATGAGCAGTTCTTC CASSRLQGMSNEQFF
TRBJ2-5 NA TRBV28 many TGTGCCAGCAGTCAGGGAGGAGAGACCCAGTACTTC CASSQGGETQYF
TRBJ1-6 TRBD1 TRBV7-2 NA TGTGCCAGCAGCGTTACAGGGGGCAATTCACCCCTCCACTTT CASSVTGGNSPLHF
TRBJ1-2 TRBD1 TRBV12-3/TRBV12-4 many TGTGCCAGCACCGGGACAGTCTATGGCTACACCTTC CASTGTVYGYTF
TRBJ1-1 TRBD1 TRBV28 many TGTGCCAGCAGTCCCGGGACAGTGAACACTGAAGCTTTCTTT CASSPGTVNTEAFF
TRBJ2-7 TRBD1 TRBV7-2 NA TGTGCCAGCAGCTTAGGGTGGAGGTGGACAGGCTCCTACGAGCAGTACTTC CASSLGWRWTGSYEQYF
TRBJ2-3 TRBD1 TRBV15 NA TGTGCCACCAGCCCCTCAGGGGGCGAGGGCACAGATACGCAGTATTTT CATSPSGGEGTDTQYF
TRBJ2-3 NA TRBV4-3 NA TGCGCCAGCAGCCAAGCTCAGGGAACCACAGATACGCAGTATTTT CASSQAQGTTDTQYF
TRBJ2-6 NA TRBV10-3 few TGTGCCATCAGTGAGTTATCCCCTGGGGCCAACGTCCTGACTTTC CAISELSPGANVLTF
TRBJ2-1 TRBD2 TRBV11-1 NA TGTGCCAGCAGCTGGACTAGCATTGAGCAGTTCTTC CASSWTSIEQFF
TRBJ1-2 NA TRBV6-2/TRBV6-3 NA TGTGCCAGCAGTAGAGGACAGCTCTATGGCTACACCTTC CASSRGQLYGYTF
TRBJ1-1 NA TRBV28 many TGTGCCAGCAGTTTAGTCTCGACGGGCACTGAAGCTTTCTTT CASSLVSTGTEAFF
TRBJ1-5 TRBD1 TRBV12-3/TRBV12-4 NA TGTGCCAGCAGTAGGGGACAGGGGGGCAATCAGCCCCAGCATTTT CASSRGQGGNQPQHF
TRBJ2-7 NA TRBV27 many TGTGCCAGCAGTCCCGGGGGCCTTGGGGAGCAGTACTTC CASSPGGLGEQYF
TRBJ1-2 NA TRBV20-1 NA TGCAGTGCTAGGGGGTCCTATGGCTACACCTTC CSARGSYGYTF
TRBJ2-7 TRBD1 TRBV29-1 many TGCAGCGTTGGACAGGGAGATATCTACGAGCAGTACTTC CSVGQGDIYEQYF
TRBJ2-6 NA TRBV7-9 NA TGTGCCAGCAGCGACGGGACCTCTGGGGCCAACGTCCTGACTTTC CASSDGTSGANVLTF
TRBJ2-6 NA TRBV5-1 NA TGCGCCAGCAGCTTGGCCCACAGGCACGGGGCCAACGTCCTGACTTTC CASSLAHRHGANVLTF
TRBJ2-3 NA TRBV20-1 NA TGCAGTGCTAGAGATAATTCAGATACGCAGTATTTT CSARDNSDTQYF
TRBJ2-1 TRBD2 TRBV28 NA TGTGCCAGCAGCGGGACTAGCGGGGGGGCAAGGACCTACAATGAGCAGTTCTTC CASSGTSGGARTYNEQFF
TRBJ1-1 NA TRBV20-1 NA TGCAGTGCTAGGTCGGGAACAGCTTTTATGAACACTGAAGCTTTCTTT CSARSGTAFMNTEAFF
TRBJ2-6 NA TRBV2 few TGTGCCAGCAGTGAACGGGCAGTTTCTGGGGCCAACGTCCTGACTTTC CASSERAVSGANVLTF
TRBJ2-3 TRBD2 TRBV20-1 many TGCAGTGCTAGCCAACCTGAGGGACTAGCGGGGTCGAATACGCAGTATTTT CSASQPEGLAGSNTQYF
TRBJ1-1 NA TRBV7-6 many TGTGCCAGCAGCGGGGGGGGGACTGAAGCTTTCTTT CASSGGGTEAFF
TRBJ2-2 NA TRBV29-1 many TGCAGCGTTGGCAGGTGGGGGAACACCGGGGAGCTGTTTTTT CSVGRWGNTGELFF
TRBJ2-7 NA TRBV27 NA TGTGCCAGCAGTCCGAGAAATACAGGGTTTTCCTACGAGCAGTACTTC CASSPRNTGFSYEQYF
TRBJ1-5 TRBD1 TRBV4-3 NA TGCGCCAGCAGCCGAGACAGGGGGGATCAGCCCCAGCATTTT CASSRDRGDQPQHF
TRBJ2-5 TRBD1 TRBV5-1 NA TGCGCCAGCAGTCATGGACAGGGCCAAGAGACCCAGTACTTC CASSHGQGQETQYF
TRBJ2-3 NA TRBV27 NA TGTGCCAGCAAGACAGCCGCTAGCACAGATACGCAGTATTTT CASKTAASTDTQYF
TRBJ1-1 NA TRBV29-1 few TGCAGCGTTGCGCGAAGACTGGTCGGGGCAGACAAGAACACTGAAGCTTTCTTT CSVARRLVGADKNTEAFF
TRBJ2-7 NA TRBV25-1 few TGTGCCAGCAGTGAATGGGGGGTTTCCTACGAGCAGTACTTC CASSEWGVSYEQYF
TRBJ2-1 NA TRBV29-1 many TGCAGCGTTGTTGAAGGCCAGGGCCGACTTGAGCAGTTCTTC CSVVEGQGRLEQFF
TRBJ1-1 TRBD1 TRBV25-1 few TGTGCCAGCAGTGAACAACTACAGGGGCTGGGCACTGAAGCTTTCTTT CASSEQLQGLGTEAFF
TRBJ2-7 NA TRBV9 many TGTGCCAGCAGCGTAGAATATGGACAGAGCCTCTACGAGCAGTACTTC CASSVEYGQSLYEQYF
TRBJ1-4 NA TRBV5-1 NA TGCGCCAGCAGCTTGGAGGGTGGAGAGGAAAAACTGTTTTTT CASSLEGGEEKLFF
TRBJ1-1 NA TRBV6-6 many TGTGCCAGCAGTTACGGCGGCAGGGAAGCTTTCTTT CASSYGGREAFF
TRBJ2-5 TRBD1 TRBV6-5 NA TGTGCCAGCAGCCAGGCACAGGGGGTAGAGACCCAGTACTTC CASSQAQGVETQYF
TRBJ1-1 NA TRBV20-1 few TGCAGTGCTAGTCGGTCGGCGAACACTGAAGCTTTCTTT CSASRSANTEAFF
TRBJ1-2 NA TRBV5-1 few TGCGCCAGCAGCTTGGAGACAGGATTATTCTATGGCTACACCTTC CASSLETGLFYGYTF
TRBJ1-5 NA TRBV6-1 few TGTGCCAGCAGTGAACCTTCAACAGTAAGCAATCAGCCCCAGCATTTT CASSEPSTVSNQPQHF
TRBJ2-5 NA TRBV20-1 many TGCAGTGCGAAAATGTCGGGGGACCAAGAGACCCAGTACTTC CSAKMSGDQETQYF
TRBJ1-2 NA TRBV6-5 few TGTGCCAGCAGTTACGCAGGCCTTGGCTATGGCTACACCTTC CASSYAGLGYGYTF
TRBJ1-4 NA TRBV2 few TGTGCCAGCAGTGTTGGGCAGGCCGAGGAAAAACTGTTTTTT CASSVGQAEEKLFF